These 28 T cell receptor beta chains were sequenced from one sample in a study of blood T cell repertoires in COVID-19. Only in-frame clones appear in the TCRdb table, and some are missing; sequencing was by immunoSEQ multiplex PCR. The data hold under 110,000 clones, with 70% to 75% observed a single time. Sequenced material: peripheral blood. Receptors originate from a human donor with acute or convalescent COVID-19. The donor label of this sample is uncertain.

V gene TRBV19 combines with J gene TRBJ1-4, with D possibly matching TRBD1 (5 bases). The CDR3 is 15 amino acids. The V end was cut by 5 bases, the J end by 3 bases, with 13 bases between. CDR1 is LNHDA and CDR2 is SQIVND in the germline V gene (reference sequence). CDR3 sequence (DNA): TGTGCCAGTAGTTTTAGACAGTCCGCTAATGAAAAACTGTTTTTT. As protein: CASSFRQSANEKLFF.

This clone was seen more than once but under ten times. The chain recombines TRBV12-5 with TRBJ1-2; D is perhaps TRBD1 (6 bases). The CDR3 consists of 14 residues. The V and J ends lost 6 bases and 8 bases respectively, with 19 bases between them. The V gene's germline CDR1 is LGHNT and CDR2 FRNRAP. This chain's CDR3 is CASGDTYRESGYTF. The CDR3 nucleotides read TGTGCTAGTGGAGACACATACAGGGAGAGCGGCTACACCTTC.

The rearrangement uses TRBV6-4 and TRBJ2-5; possible D gene TRBD2, 5 bases. Trimming cost V 3 bases and J 4 bases, with 9 bases left between them. The CDR3 has 13 residues. Germline assignment: CDR1 MRHNA and CDR2 SNTAGT. CDR3 sequence: CASSERAGETQYF. The CDR3 region has the DNA TGTGCCAGCAGTGAGAGGGCCGGAGAGACCCAGTACTTC.

CDR3 DNA: TGTGCCAGCAGTATACAGGGTTCTGGGGCCAACGTCCTGACTTTC. It translates to CASSIQGSGANVLTF. V gene TRBV28 combines with J gene TRBJ2-6; D may be TRBD1 (6 bases). The V gene lost 5 bases and the J gene lost 1 base, with 9 bases spanning the gap. The CDR3 loop spans 15 amino acids. Germline V gene data show CDR1 as MDHEN and CDR2 as SYDVKM.

The V call is TRBV19, the J call TRBJ2-3; 9 nucleotides agree with TRBD1. Germline V lookup: CDR1 LNHDA, CDR2 SQIVND (reference sequence). Unmatched junction bases numbered 10, after V lost 3 bases and J lost 0 bases. The CDR3 spans 18 residues. The CDR3 DNA reads TGTGCCAGTAGTATTCTCGGACAGGGGTCTTCTAGCACAGATACGCAGTATTTT. Protein product: CASSILGQGSSSTDTQYF.

V is TRBV6-2 or TRBV6-3 and J is TRBJ1-1; the match to TRBD1 covers 7 bases. The CDR3 sequence is 14 residues long. Trimming at V came to 5 bases and at J to 5 bases, leaving 8 bases not matched to a gene. Germline CDR1 is MNHEY and CDR2 is SVGEGT. In DNA, the CDR3 is TGTGCCAGCAGTCCCGCATACAGGGGAACTGAAGCTTTCTTT. Translating it yields CASSPAYRGTEAFF.

The V and J genes are TRBV4-1 and TRBJ1-5; no reliable D call. The CDR3 totals 15 residues. V was clipped by 0 bases and J by 4 bases, with 10 bases between them. Germline loops: CDR1 MGHRA, CDR2 YSYEKL. The DNA of the CDR3 is TGCGCCAGCAGCCAAGAAGCGGGCAGGAATCAGCCCCAGCATTTT. Amino acid sequence: CASSQEAGRNQPQHF.

The chain has TRBV5-1 and TRBJ2-3; 10 nucleotides line up with TRBD2. Germline CDR1 is SGHRS and CDR2 is YFSETQ. This CDR3 spans 18 amino acids. V trimming: 0 bases; J trimming: 3 bases; junction bases outside the gene matches: 10. CDR3 loop: CASSLVVSGGAQTDTQYF. CDR3 nucleotides: TGCGCCAGCAGCTTGGTGGTCAGCGGGGGGGCCCAAACAGATACGCAGTATTTT.

The J gene is TRBJ1-5, the V gene TRBV2; D gene unclear. V was shortened by 6 bases and J by 0 bases, with 9 bases between the two germline ends. The CDR3 sequence is 14 residues long. Germline loops: CDR1 SNHLY, CDR2 FYNNEI. CDR3 loop: CASRAGVSNQPQHF. The CDR3 nucleotides are TGTGCCAGCAGAGCCGGGGTTAGCAATCAGCCCCAGCATTTT. The full variable domain, completed using reference TRBV2 and TRBJ1-5, is EPEVTQTPSHQVTQMGQEVILRCVPISNHLYFYWYRQILGQKVEFLVSFYNNEISEKSEIFDDQFSVERPDGSNFTLKIRSTKLEDSAMYFCASRAGVSNQPQHFGDGTRLSIL.

This clone turned up a few times. The chain employs TRBV5-6 and TRBJ2-5; no clear D. Germline V CDR1 and CDR2: SGHDT, YYEEEE. The CDR3 runs 14 residues. The V end lost 4 bases, the J end lost 1 base, and 11 bases lay between the germline ends. CDR3 in amino acids: CASSTAGFQETQYF. CDR3 coding DNA: TGTGCCAGCAGCACTGCAGGATTCCAAGAGACCCAGTACTTC.

This clone came up a few times. This chain connects TRBV14 to TRBJ1-2; D gene uncertain. Germline CDR1 is SGHDN and CDR2 is FVKESK. The CDR3 totals 13 residues. V was pared by 0 bases and J by 8 bases, with 10 bases between. CDR3 protein: CASSQEIGLGYTF. The CDR3, as DNA: TGTGCCAGCAGCCAAGAAATCGGTCTCGGCTACACCTTC.

The chain uses TRBV4-1 and TRBJ1-5, with 7 bases aligning to TRBD1. The CDR3 is 15 residues long. V lost 6 bases, J lost 4 bases, and 9 bases stayed unmatched. Germline CDR1 reads MGHRA; CDR2 reads YSYEKL. The CDR3 DNA is TGCGCCAGCAGACCCATCGCGGGACAGAATCAGCCCCAGCATTTT. This gives the protein CASRPIAGQNQPQHF.

The CDR3 sequence: CASGLGSRGLPGELFF. The CDR3 bases are TGTGCTAGTGGTTTGGGTAGCAGGGGGCTACCCGGGGAGCTGTTTTTT. The rearrangement links TRBV12-5 to TRBJ2-2; 8 bases map to TRBD1. The V segment lost 1 base and the J segment 6 bases; nucleotides outside the gene matches: 7. Germline V gene sequence: CDR1 LGHNT, CDR2 FRNRAP. The CDR3 covers 16 residues.

The chain employs TRBV15 and TRBJ2-3; 10 bases map to TRBD2. The V gene end was trimmed by 0 bases and the J gene end by 5 bases; junction bases not matched to a gene: 14. This CDR3 has 19 residues. The germline gives CDR1 LNHNV, CDR2 YYDKDF (reference sequence). Written as DNA, the CDR3 is TGTGCCACCAGCAGAGATTTTGAAGCGGGGGGGCCGGCGCGAGATACGCAGTATTTT. This codes for CATSRDFEAGGPARDTQYF. Full variable domain (outside the CDR3, taken from reference TRBV15 and TRBJ2-3): DAMVIQNPRYQVTQFGKPVTLSCSQTLNHNVMYWYQQKSSQAPKLLFHYYDKDFNNEADTPDNFQSRRPNTSFCFLDIRSPGLGDTAMYLCATSRDFEAGGPARDTQYFGPGTRLTVL.

V is TRBV7-2 and J is TRBJ2-1, with TRBD2 identical over 9 bases. V lost 2 bases and J lost 7; bases outside the gene matches: 6. CDR3 length: 15 amino acids. The V gene's germline CDR1 is SGHTA and CDR2 FQGNSA. CDR3 DNA sequence: TGTGCCAGCAGCTTAAGTAGCGGGAGAGGGAATGAGCAGTTCTTC. It is translated as CASSLSSGRGNEQFF.

The CDR3 DNA sequence: TGTGCCAGCAGCCACACCAGGGCAACTAATGAAAAACTGTTTTTT. Translated, it gives CASSHTRATNEKLFF. This chain uses TRBV7-9 with TRBJ1-4, with a tentative D call TRBD1 (5 bases). Germline CDR1 reads SEHNR; CDR2 reads FQNEAQ (reference sequence). The V and J ends lost 5 bases and 0 bases respectively, with 10 bases between them. This CDR3 region has 15 residues.

Concerning this clone: The sample contains more than one DNA sequence encoding this CDR3. The rearrangement links TRBV18 to TRBJ2-7; 9 bases map to TRBD1. Unmatched junction bases numbered 6, after V lost 6 bases and J lost 0 bases. Germline V lookup: CDR1 KGHSH, CDR2 LQKENI. This CDR3 comprises 15 residues. CDR3 DNA sequence: TGTGCCAGCTCCCCGGGACAGGGCCTCTCCTACGAGCAGTACTTC. This gives the protein CASSPGQGLSYEQYF.

This clone was seen just once. The CDR3 loop reads CSIGRSGSETQYF. The CDR3 DNA follows: TGCAGCATAGGACGTTCGGGGAGCGAGACCCAGTACTTC. The chain carries TRBV29-1 and TRBJ2-5, with D perhaps TRBD2 (5 bases). Trimming shortened V by 8 bases and J by 5 bases, and 18 bases separated the two germline ends. The CDR3 consists of 13 residues. Germline V gene sequence: CDR1 SQVTM, CDR2 ANQGSEA.

The sample holds one count of this clone. V usage is TRBV4-1 and J usage is TRBJ1-1; 8 bases are shared with TRBD1. This CDR3 has 17 residues. J lost 1 base, V lost 1 base, and 8 bases had no gene match. Looked up from germline, CDR1 is MGHRA and CDR2 is YSYEKL. The CDR3 bases are TGCGCCAGCAGCCAAGGTATCAGGGGGCCGGAGAACACTGAAGCTTTCTTT. It translates to CASSQGIRGPENTEAFF.

This clone occurred once. The chain employs TRBV11-3 and TRBJ1-2, with TRBD1 matching 9 bases. This CDR3 comprises 15 residues. Germline-derived CDR1 and CDR2 are SGHNT and YENEEA. The V gene end was trimmed by 6 bases and the J gene end by 4 bases; junction bases not matched to a gene: 9. For the CDR3, the DNA is TGTGCCAGCAGAATTAAGACAGGGGGAGGCTATGGCTACACCTTC. As protein: CASRIKTGGGYGYTF.

This chain links TRBV6-5 with TRBJ1-2; D unresolved. This CDR3 is 14 amino acids long. V lost 5 bases and J 7 bases, leaving 17 bases between the germline ends. Germline V gene lookup returns CDR1 MNHEY and CDR2 SVGAGI. CDR3 region: CASSSPAIRGGYTF. For the CDR3, the DNA is TGTGCCAGCAGTAGCCCAGCGATCCGCGGTGGCTACACCTTC.

The chain uses TRBV7-7 and TRBJ2-2; TRBD2 aligns across 8 bases. The J segment lost 5 bases and the V segment lost 6 bases, leaving 5 bases of the junction unmatched. CDR1 SSHAT and CDR2 FNYEAQ come from the germline V gene (reference sequence). CDR3 length: 14 residues. CDR3 sequence (DNA): TGTGCCAGCAGGCGGGGGGTCGAGACCGGGGAGCTGTTTTTT. Translated: CASRRGVETGELFF.

The chain couples TRBV5-8 to TRBJ2-3; tentatively, D is TRBD2 (7 bases). The V end was cut by 0 bases, the J end by 2 bases, with 19 bases between. From germline, CDR1 is SGHTS and CDR2 YDEGEE. The CDR3 extends over 18 amino acids. In DNA, the CDR3 is TGTGCCAGCAGCTTGGCCTCGGGGGGCCTCACCTTCACAGATACGCAGTATTTT. Protein: CASSLASGGLTFTDTQYF.

This chain connects TRBV7-6 to TRBJ1-2; 7 bases match TRBD1. Looked up from germline, CDR1 is SGHVS and CDR2 is FNYEAQ. This CDR3 region has 19 residues. V trimming: 2 bases; J trimming: 0 bases; junction bases outside the gene matches: 15. The CDR3 sequence is CASSLYPLVGTAANYGYTF. CDR3 sequence (DNA): TGTGCCAGCAGCTTATATCCCCTCGTCGGGACAGCTGCTAACTATGGCTACACCTTC.

This sequence joins TRBV6-5 and TRBJ2-2; D is uncertain. This CDR3 contains 13 residues. From germline, CDR1 is MNHEY and CDR2 SVGAGI. V was clipped by 9 bases and J by 7 bases, with 15 bases between them. The CDR3 DNA reads TGTGCCAGTAACGGAGCGATTGGCGGGGAGCTGTTTTTT. As protein: CASNGAIGGELFF.

This chain links TRBV27 with TRBJ1-6, with D possibly TRBD1 on 5 matching bases. Looked up from germline, CDR1 is MNHEY and CDR2 is SMNVEV (reference sequence). The CDR3 loop spans 16 amino acids. Deletions cut 7 bases from V and 10 bases from J, with 23 bases between. The CDR3 DNA follows: TGTGCCAGCACCTCGGGGGGTTCGGGAATGGGATCACCCCTCCACTTT. Amino acids: CASTSGGSGMGSPLHF.

In regard to this clone: The germline gene is not matched at one end of the junction; a read error may be the cause. J is TRBJ1-5 and V is TRBV28; 8 bases line up with TRBD1. Germline values: CDR1 MDHEN, CDR2 SYDVKM. The CDR3 totals 17 residues. In nucleotides, the CDR3 is TGTGCCAGCAGTCGCCTTAAAACAGGGGGGCGCAATCGGCCCCAGCATTTT. Translated: CASSRLKTGGRNRPQHF. The full variable domain, in which reference TRBV28 and TRBJ1-5 provide the parts outside the CDR3, is DVKVTQSSRYLVKRTGEKVFLECVQDMDHENMFWYRQDPGLGLRLIYFSYDVKMKEKGDIPEGYSVSREKKERFSLILESASTNQTSMYLCASSRLKTGGRNRPQHFGDGTRLSIL.

The chain combines TRBV23-1 with TRBJ2-7; D is ambiguous. TRBV23-1 is designated an ORF whose function remains uncertain. This CDR3 comprises 16 residues. Trimming pared 2 bases from V and 0 bases from J, leaving 14 bases between. The CDR3 DNA sequence: TGCGCCAGCAGTCAAACCCAGTATAACAGCTCCTACGAGCAGTACGTC. Its translation is CASSQTQYNSSYEQYV.